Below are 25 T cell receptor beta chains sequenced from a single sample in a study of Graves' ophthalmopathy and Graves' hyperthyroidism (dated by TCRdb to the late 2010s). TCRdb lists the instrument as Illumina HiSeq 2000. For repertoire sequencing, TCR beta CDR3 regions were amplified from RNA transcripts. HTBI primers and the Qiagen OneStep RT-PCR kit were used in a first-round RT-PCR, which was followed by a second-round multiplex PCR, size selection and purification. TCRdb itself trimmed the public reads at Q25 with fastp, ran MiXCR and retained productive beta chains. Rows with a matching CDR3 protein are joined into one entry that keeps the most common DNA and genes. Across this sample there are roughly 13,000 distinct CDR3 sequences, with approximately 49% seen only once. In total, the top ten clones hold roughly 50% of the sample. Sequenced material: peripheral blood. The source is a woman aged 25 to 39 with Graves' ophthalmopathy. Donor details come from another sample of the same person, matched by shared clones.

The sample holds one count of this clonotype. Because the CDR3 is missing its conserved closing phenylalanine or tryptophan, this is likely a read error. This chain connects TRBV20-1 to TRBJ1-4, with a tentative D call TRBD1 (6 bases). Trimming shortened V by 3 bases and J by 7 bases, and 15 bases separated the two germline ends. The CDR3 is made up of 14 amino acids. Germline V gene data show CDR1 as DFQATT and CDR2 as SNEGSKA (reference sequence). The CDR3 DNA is TGCAGTGCTAGGGACGAGACAGGTTCTGAAAAACTGTTTCTT. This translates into CSARDETGSEKLFL.

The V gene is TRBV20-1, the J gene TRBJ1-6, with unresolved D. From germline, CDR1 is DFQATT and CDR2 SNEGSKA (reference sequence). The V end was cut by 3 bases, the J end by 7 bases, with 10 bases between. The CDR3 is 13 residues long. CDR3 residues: CSASHSKNSPLHF. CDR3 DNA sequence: TGCAGTGCTAGTCACAGTAAGAATTCACCCCTCCACTTT.

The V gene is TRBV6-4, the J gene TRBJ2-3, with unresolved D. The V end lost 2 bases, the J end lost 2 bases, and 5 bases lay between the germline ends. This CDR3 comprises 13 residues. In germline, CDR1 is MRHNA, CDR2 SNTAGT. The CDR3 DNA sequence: TGTGCCAGCAGTGACGGGCCCACAGATACGCAGTATTTT. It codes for CASSDGPTDTQYF.

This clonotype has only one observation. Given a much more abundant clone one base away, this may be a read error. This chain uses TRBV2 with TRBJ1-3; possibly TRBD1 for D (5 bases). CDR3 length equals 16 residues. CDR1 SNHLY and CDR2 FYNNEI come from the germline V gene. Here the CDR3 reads CANSERRGSSGNTIYF. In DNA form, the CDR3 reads TGTGCCAACAGTGAAAGGCGGGGGAGCTCTGGAAACACCATATATTTT.

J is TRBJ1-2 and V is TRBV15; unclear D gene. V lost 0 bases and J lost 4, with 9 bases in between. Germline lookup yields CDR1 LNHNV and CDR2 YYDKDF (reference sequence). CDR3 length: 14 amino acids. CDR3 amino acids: CATSRDLSLYGYTF. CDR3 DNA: TGTGCCACCAGCAGAGATCTCAGCCTCTATGGCTACACCTTC.

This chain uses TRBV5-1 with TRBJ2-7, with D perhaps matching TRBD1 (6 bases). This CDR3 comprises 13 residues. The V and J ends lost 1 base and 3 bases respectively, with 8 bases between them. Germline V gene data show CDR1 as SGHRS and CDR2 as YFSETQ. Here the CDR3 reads CASSLQGNYEQYF. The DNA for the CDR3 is TGCGCCAGCAGCTTGCAGGGGAACTACGAGCAGTACTTC.

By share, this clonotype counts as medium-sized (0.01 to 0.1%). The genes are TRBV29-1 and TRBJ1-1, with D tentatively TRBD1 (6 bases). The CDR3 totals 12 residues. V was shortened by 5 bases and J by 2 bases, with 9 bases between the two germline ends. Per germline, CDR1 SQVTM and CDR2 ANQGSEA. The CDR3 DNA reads TGCAGCGTTAAGGGGGGAAACACTGAAGCTTTCTTT. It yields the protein CSVKGGNTEAFF.

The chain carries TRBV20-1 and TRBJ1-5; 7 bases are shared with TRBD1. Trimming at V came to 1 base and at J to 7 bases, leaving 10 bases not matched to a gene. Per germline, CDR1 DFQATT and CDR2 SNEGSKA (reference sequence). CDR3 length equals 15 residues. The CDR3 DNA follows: TGCAGTGCTAGAGCGACAGGGAATGGTGGGCAGCCCCAGCATTTT. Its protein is CSARATGNGGQPQHF.

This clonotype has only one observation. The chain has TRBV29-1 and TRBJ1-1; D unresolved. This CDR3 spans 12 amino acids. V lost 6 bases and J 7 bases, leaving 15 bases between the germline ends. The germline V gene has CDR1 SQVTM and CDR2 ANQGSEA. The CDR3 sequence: CSVQMIRYEAFF. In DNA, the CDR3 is TGCAGCGTCCAGATGATCAGATATGAAGCTTTCTTT.

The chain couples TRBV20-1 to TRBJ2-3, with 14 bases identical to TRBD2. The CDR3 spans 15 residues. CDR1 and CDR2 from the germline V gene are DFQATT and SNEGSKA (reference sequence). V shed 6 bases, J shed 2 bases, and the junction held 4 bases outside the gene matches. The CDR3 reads CSATTSGRDTDTQYF. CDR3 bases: TGCAGTGCAACGACTAGCGGGAGGGACACAGATACGCAGTATTTT.

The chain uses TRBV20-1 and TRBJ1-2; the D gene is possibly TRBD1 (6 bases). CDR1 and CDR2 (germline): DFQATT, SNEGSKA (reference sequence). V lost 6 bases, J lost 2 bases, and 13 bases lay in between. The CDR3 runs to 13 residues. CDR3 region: CSAERTANYGYTF. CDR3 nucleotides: TGCAGTGCGGAGAGGACAGCAAACTATGGCTACACCTTC.

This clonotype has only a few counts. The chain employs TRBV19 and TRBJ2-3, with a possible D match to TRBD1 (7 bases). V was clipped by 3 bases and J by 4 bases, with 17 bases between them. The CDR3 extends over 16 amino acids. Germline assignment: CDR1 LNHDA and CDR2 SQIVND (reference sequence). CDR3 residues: CASSISPGGIADTQYF. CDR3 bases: TGTGCCAGTAGTATTTCTCCAGGGGGGATCGCAGATACGCAGTATTTT.

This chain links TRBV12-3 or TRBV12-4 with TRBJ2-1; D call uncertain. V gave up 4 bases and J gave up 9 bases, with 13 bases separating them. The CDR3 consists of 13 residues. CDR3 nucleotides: TGTGCCAGCAGTTCCCCTTGGGCCTGTGAGCAGTTCTTC. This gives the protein CASSSPWACEQFF.

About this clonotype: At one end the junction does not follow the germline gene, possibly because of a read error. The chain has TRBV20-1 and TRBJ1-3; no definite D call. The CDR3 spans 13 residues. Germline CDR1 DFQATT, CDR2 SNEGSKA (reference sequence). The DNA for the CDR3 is TGCAGTGCTAGAATTTCCTCTGGAAACACCGTATATTTT. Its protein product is CSARISSGNTVYF.

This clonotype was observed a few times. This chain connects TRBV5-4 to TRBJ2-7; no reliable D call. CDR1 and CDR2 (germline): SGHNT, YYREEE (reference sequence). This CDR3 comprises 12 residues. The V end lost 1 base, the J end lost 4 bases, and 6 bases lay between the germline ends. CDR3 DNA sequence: TGTGCCAGCAGCTTGAATCCTTACGAGCAGTACTTC. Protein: CASSLNPYEQYF. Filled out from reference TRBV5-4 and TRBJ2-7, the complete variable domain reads ETGVTQSPTHLIKTRGQQVTLRCSSQSGHNTVSWYQQALGQGPQFIFQYYREEENGRGNFPPRFSGLQFPNYSSELNVNALELDDSALYLCASSLNPYEQYFGPGTRLTVT.

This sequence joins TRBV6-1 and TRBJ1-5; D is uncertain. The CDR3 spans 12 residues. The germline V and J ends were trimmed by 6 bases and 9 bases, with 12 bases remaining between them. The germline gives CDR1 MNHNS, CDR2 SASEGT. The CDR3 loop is CASRGPSWPQHF. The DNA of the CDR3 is TGTGCCAGCAGAGGCCCGTCCTGGCCCCAGCATTTT.

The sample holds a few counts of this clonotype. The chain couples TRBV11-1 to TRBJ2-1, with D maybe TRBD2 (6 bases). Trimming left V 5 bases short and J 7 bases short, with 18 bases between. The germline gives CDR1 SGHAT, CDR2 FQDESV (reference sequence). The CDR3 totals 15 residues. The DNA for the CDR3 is TGTGCCAGCAGCCAAACCGGCGGGAACTGGAATGAGCAGTTCTTC. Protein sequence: CASSQTGGNWNEQFF. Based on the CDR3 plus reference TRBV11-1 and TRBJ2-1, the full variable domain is EAEVAQSPRYKITEKSQAVAFWCDPISGHATLYWYRQILGQGPELLVQFQDESVVDDSQLPKDRFSAERLKGVDSTLKIQPAELGDSAMYLCASSQTGGNWNEQFFGPGTRLTVL.

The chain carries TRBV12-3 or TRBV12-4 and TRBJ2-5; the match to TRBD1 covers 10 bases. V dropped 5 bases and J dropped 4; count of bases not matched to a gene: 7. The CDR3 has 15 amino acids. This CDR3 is CASSTGTGARETQYF. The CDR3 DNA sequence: TGTGCCAGCAGTACCGGGACAGGGGCTCGAGAGACCCAGTACTTC.

The CDR3 coding sequence is TGCAGTGCAACGACTAGCGGACTAGCGGACTACGAGCAGTACTTC. Amino acid sequence: CSATTSGLADYEQYF. The J gene is TRBJ2-7, the V gene TRBV20-1; 10 nucleotides line up with TRBD2. The CDR3 runs to 15 residues. The germline gives CDR1 DFQATT, CDR2 SNEGSKA (reference sequence). V trimming: 6 bases; J trimming: 3 bases; junction bases outside the gene matches: 11.

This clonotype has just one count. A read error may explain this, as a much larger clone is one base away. The CDR3 sequence is CASSSTPDYNEQFF. CDR3 nucleotide sequence: TGTGCCAGCAGTTCAACCCCAGACTACAATGAGCAGTTCTTC. This sequence joins TRBV6-4 and TRBJ2-1; D is ambiguous. Germline CDR1 is MRHNA and CDR2 is SNTAGT. The V end lost 5 bases, the J end lost 3 bases, and 11 bases lay between the germline ends. This CDR3 has 14 amino acids.

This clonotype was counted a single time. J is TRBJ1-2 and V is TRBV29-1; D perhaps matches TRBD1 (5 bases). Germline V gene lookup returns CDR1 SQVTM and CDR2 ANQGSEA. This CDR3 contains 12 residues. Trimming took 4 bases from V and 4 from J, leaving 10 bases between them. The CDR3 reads CSVGDGAYGYTF. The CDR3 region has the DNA TGCAGCGTTGGGGACGGGGCCTATGGCTACACCTTC.

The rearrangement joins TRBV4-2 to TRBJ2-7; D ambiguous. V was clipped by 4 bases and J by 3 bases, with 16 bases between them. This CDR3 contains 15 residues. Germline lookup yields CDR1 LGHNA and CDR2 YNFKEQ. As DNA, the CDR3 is TGTGCCAGCAGCCGAACTGACCTAACACGCTACGAGCAGTACTTC. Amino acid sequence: CASSRTDLTRYEQYF.

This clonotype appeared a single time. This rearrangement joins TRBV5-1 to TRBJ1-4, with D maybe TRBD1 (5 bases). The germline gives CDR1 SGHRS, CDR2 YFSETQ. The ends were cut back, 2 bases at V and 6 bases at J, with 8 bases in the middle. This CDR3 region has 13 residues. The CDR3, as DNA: TGCGCCAGCAGCTTTACGGGGGATGAAAAACTGTTTTTT. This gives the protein CASSFTGDEKLFF.

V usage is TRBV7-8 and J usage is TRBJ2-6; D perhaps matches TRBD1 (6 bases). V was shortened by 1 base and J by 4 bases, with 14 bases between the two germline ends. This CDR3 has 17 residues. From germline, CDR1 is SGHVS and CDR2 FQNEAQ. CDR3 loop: CASSLVIIGGGANVLTF. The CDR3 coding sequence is TGTGCCAGCAGCTTAGTGATAATTGGGGGCGGGGCCAACGTCCTGACTTTC.

The CDR3 loop is CASSLTGGPYEQYF. The CDR3 nucleotides are TGTGCCAGCAGCTTAACAGGGGGGCCCTACGAGCAGTACTTC. The rearrangement joins TRBV11-1 to TRBJ2-7; 8 bases are shared with TRBD1. This CDR3 has 14 residues. The junction had 2 bases not matched to a gene; V was cut back by 2 bases and J by 2 bases. Germline CDR1 and CDR2: SGHAT and FQDESV (reference sequence).